The 19 T cell receptor beta chains given below trace back to one sample, sequenced in a study of control samples from healthy donors and cancer patients. Repertoires were generated with immunoSEQ multiplex PCR, while TCRdb's copy carries only in-frame clones and drops some. The sample consists of 95,000 to 150,000 clones, approximately 89% of them appearing once. Input material: blood. The origin of the receptors is a woman aged 18-29 years in good health.

This chain connects TRBV10-3 to TRBJ2-5; D might be TRBD2 (6 bases). The CDR3 is made up of 13 amino acids. Per germline, CDR1 ENHRY and CDR2 SYGVKD. The germline V and J ends were trimmed by 5 bases and 3 bases, with 10 bases remaining between them. The CDR3 loop is CAISPGSEETQYF. CDR3 DNA sequence: TGTGCCATCAGTCCCGGGAGTGAAGAGACCCAGTACTTC.

The V and J genes are TRBV6-5 and TRBJ1-2, with D possibly matching TRBD1 (6 bases). This CDR3 region has 15 residues. V was clipped by 5 bases and J by 4 bases, with 17 bases between them. Germline V lookup: CDR1 MNHEY, CDR2 SVGAGI. The CDR3, as DNA: TGTGCCAGCAGTCTTTTTAATGGGGGGCTCTATGGCTACACCTTC. Amino acid sequence: CASSLFNGGLYGYTF.

The chain has TRBV7-3 and TRBJ2-2; no reliable D call. Trimming stripped 4 bases from V and 6 bases from J, with 9 bases between. There are 13 residues in the CDR3. The germline V gene has CDR1 SGHTA and CDR2 FQGTGA. CDR3 bases: TGTGCCAGCAGCTCTGGGGTTGCCGGGGAGCTGTTTTTT. Residues: CASSSGVAGELFF.

This clone was seen once. The chain carries TRBV4-3 and TRBJ2-6; D might be TRBD2 (6 bases). Germline V gene data show CDR1 as LGHNA and CDR2 as YSLEER. With 1 base removed from V and 4 bases from J, the gap between germline ends came to 17 bases. The CDR3 contains 18 residues. The CDR3 is CASSQAPYGGGGANVLTF. The CDR3 region has the DNA TGCGCCAGCAGCCAAGCCCCTTACGGGGGTGGGGGGGCCAACGTCCTGACTTTC.

This sequence joins TRBV4-3 and TRBJ2-1; 10 bases are shared with TRBD2. Germline V gene lookup returns CDR1 LGHNA and CDR2 YSLEER. The V and J ends lost 0 bases and 6 bases, in that order; junction bases with no gene match: 11. CDR3 length equals 18 residues. The CDR3 nucleotides are TGCGCCAGCAGCCAAGATTTAACTAGCGGGACAACCTTCAATGAGCAGTTCTTC. Encoded protein: CASSQDLTSGTTFNEQFF.

This rearrangement joins TRBV7-9 to TRBJ2-5, with unresolved D. The V gene's germline CDR1 is SEHNR and CDR2 FQNEAQ (reference sequence). V dropped 6 bases and J dropped 5 bases, with 10 bases sitting between them. The CDR3 contains 12 residues. CDR3 sequence reads: CASRFSSETQYF. The CDR3 nucleotides read TGTGCCAGCAGGTTTTCGTCTGAGACCCAGTACTTC.

This chain uses TRBV28 with TRBJ1-1, with a weak D call TRBD1 (5 bases). V was cut by 3 bases and J by 5 bases, with 13 bases left in between. The V gene's germline CDR1 is MDHEN and CDR2 SYDVKM. CDR3 length equals 14 residues. The CDR3: CASSFLGVVTEAFF. DNA for the CDR3: TGTGCCAGCAGTTTTCTGGGGGTGGTGACTGAAGCTTTCTTT. Full variable domain (remainder filled in from reference TRBV28 and TRBJ1-1): DVKVTQSSRYLVKRTGEKVFLECVQDMDHENMFWYRQDPGLGLRLIYFSYDVKMKEKGDIPEGYSVSREKKERFSLILESASTNQTSMYLCASSFLGVVTEAFFGQGTRLTVV.

This chain links TRBV2 with TRBJ1-5; a possible D gene is TRBD1 (5 bases). V was shortened by 3 bases and J by 4 bases, with 10 bases between the two germline ends. Germline lookup yields CDR1 SNHLY and CDR2 FYNNEI. The length of the CDR3 is 14 residues. Here the CDR3 DNA reads TGTGCCAGCAGTGAGAGGGGACTAAATCAGCCCCAGCATTTT. This gives the protein CASSERGLNQPQHF.

The chain is built from TRBV9 and TRBJ2-3; 7 bases are a match to TRBD1. Germline V gene lookup returns CDR1 SGDLS and CDR2 YYNGEE. The CDR3 has 16 amino acids. The J segment lost 10 bases and the V segment lost 3 bases, leaving 17 bases of the junction unmatched. The CDR3 nucleotides are TGTGCCAGCAGCGCTCGGGACAGACCCCCGGGTGTATCGCAGTATTTT. This codes for CASSARDRPPGVSQYF.

This clone showed up just once. The rearrangement links TRBV7-9 to TRBJ1-2, with a weak D call TRBD1 (5 bases). The CDR3 totals 14 residues. V was cut by 3 bases and J by 4 bases, with 12 bases left in between. Germline CDR1 is SEHNR and CDR2 is FQNEAQ (reference sequence). The CDR3 region has the DNA TGTGCCAGCAGCTTCAGGGATTCGGGCTATGGCTACACCTTC. This codes for CASSFRDSGYGYTF.

The chain joins TRBV6-5 to TRBJ1-1, with D possibly matching TRBD1 (5 bases). The V end was cut by 6 bases, the J end by 1 base, with 15 bases between. The CDR3 is 15 residues long. The germline CDR1 and CDR2 sequences are MNHEY and SVGAGI. CDR3 loop: CASSGLGDPNTEAFF. DNA for the CDR3: TGTGCCAGCAGCGGCTTAGGGGACCCGAACACTGAAGCTTTCTTT.

This clone was detected only once. The genes are TRBV28 and TRBJ2-5, with D perhaps matching TRBD1 (6 bases). This CDR3 has 16 residues. Trimming removed 3 bases from V and 5 bases from J, with 19 bases in between. The germline V gene has CDR1 MDHEN and CDR2 SYDVKM. This CDR3 is CASSFTLDSSRETQYF. The CDR3 nucleotides read TGTGCCAGCAGTTTTACCTTGGACAGCTCACGGGAGACCCAGTACTTC.

This clone was counted once. The chain carries TRBV5-1 and TRBJ2-5, with 8 positions matching TRBD1. J gave up 4 bases and V 0 bases, and 8 bases lay outside the gene matches. CDR1 SGHRS and CDR2 YFSETQ come from the germline V gene. This CDR3 region has 16 residues. CDR3 sequence reads: CASSLGPQGARETQYF. In nucleotides, the CDR3 is TGCGCCAGCAGCTTGGGGCCCCAGGGGGCTCGAGAGACCCAGTACTTC.

The chain recombines TRBV4-3 with TRBJ1-2; TRBD1 matches at 9 bases. V trimming: 3 bases; J trimming: 8 bases; junction bases outside the gene matches: 13. The CDR3 contains 16 residues. Per germline, CDR1 LGHNA and CDR2 YSLEER. CDR3 protein: CASSHSPGTGLLGYTF. As DNA, the CDR3 is TGCGCCAGCAGCCACAGCCCCGGGACAGGGCTGTTGGGCTACACCTTC.

This clone was detected only a few times. This chain uses TRBV28 with TRBJ2-2; TRBD2 matches 11 bases. Germline trimming cut 5 bases from V and 1 base from J; bases unmatched to any gene: 3. Per germline, CDR1 MDHEN and CDR2 SYDVKM. CDR3 length: 16 residues. The CDR3 is CASSLAGGGNTGELFF. In nucleotides, the CDR3 is TGTGCCAGCAGTCTAGCGGGAGGTGGGAACACCGGGGAGCTGTTTTTT.

The chain carries TRBV5-4 and TRBJ2-7; D is ambiguous. Germline-derived CDR1 and CDR2 are SGHNT and YYREEE (reference sequence). With 5 bases removed from V and 0 bases from J, the gap between germline ends came to 9 bases. This CDR3 comprises 13 residues. The CDR3 is CASSEKSSYEQYF. CDR3 nucleotides: TGTGCCAGCAGTGAGAAAAGCTCCTACGAGCAGTACTTC.

This clone came up a few times. The V call is TRBV6-4, the J call TRBJ2-7; 11 positions match TRBD2. The CDR3 is made up of 16 amino acids. The germline gives CDR1 MRHNA, CDR2 SNTAGT. After removal of 0 bases from V and 2 bases from J, the junction contained 3 bases not matched to a gene. The CDR3 sequence is CASSDSWTSGPYEQYF. The DNA for the CDR3 is TGTGCCAGCAGTGACTCTTGGACTAGCGGGCCCTACGAGCAGTACTTC.

The rearrangement links TRBV29-1 to TRBJ2-5, with D maybe TRBD1 (5 bases). V was trimmed by 0 bases and J by 7 bases, leaving 15 bases between them. The CDR3 runs to 14 residues. Germline-derived CDR1 and CDR2 are SQVTM and ANQGSEA. The CDR3, as DNA: TGCAGCGTTGAAGATCAACAGGTCTCTGCGACCCAGTACTTC. It codes for CSVEDQQVSATQYF.

The chain is built from TRBV5-1 and TRBJ1-6; TRBD1 might be the D (6 bases). This CDR3 comprises 15 residues. Germline V CDR1 and CDR2: SGHRS, YFSETQ. The V and J ends lost 0 bases and 4 bases respectively, with 8 bases between them. CDR3 region: CASSLVGGYNSPLHF. As DNA, the CDR3 is TGCGCCAGCAGCTTGGTAGGGGGGTATAATTCACCCCTCCACTTT.